This T cell receptor (beta chain) comes out of a study of early T cells in non-severe SARS-CoV-2 infection. Across the study: Sequenced bulk RNA came from whole blood that was unsorted, and chains were unpaired.

Each cDNA molecule carried a unique molecular identifier. TCRdb analysed the 5' RACE reads with MiXCR anew, one entry per CDR3 protein. Among approximately 62,000 distinct CDR3 sequences, around 13% were seen once, and the ten largest hold roughly 4.6%. The CDR3 has 20 amino acids. Trimming took off 6 bases at V and 4 bases at J, with 31 bases between the two ends. Concerning this clonotype: Its antigen is as yet unknown.

Findings and caveats of the study: A preference for anti-spike CD8 responses marked VDJdb matching, which missed private and CD4 specificities.

This chain links TRBV12-3 or TRBV12-4 with TRBJ1-3; D uncertain. Specimen: whole blood. This receptor was taken from an adult who was a healthcare worker with PCR-confirmed SARS-CoV-2 infection or an uninfected control (not recorded which). DNA for the CDR3: TGTGCCAGCAGAGGGTTTTCCTCTACCGCTAAAGAAAGTGGAGGAAACACCATATATTTT. It encodes CASRGFSSTAKESGGNTIYF.